This record covers a single T cell receptor (beta chain). Its antigen is unknown. One base away there is no much larger clone; base qualities are not given. To prepare the library, the immunoSEQ multiplex PCR assay was applied. Deep sequencing of rearranged TCR beta loci, alongside multiparametric flow cytometry, was used to profile T cell repertoires. This is the immuneACCESS table as TCRdb keeps it, with only in-frame sequences that have V and J called. A part of the clones is gone; compared with another copy, unresolved V genes explain less than half, and the rest is unexplained. The sample table holds 18,000 or so clones, of which roughly nine tenths were seen once. The top ten clones comprise roughly 10% of the sample. This entry belongs to a study of lymphopenia after photon versus proton radiotherapy (dated by TCRdb to about 2019). At the level of the whole study: The study compared the immunological effects of photon versus proton radiation therapy in patients with gastrointestinal tumors who developed high-grade lymphopenia. The goal of the study was to characterize the differences between the two radiation modalities in how they affect the immune system. The cohort included 20 or so patients with gastrointestinal tumors who developed lymphopenia after receiving either photon or proton therapy.

After removal of 5 bases from V and 11 bases from J, the junction retains 6 bases not matched to a gene. CDR1 and CDR2, looked up from the germline V gene, are SGHAT and FQNNGV. The CDR3 numbers 14 residues from cysteine through phenylalanine. Of the read, only the CDR3 DNA is kept; its 42 bases are in frame from base 1. General conclusions and limits of the study: During treatment, patients who received proton therapy stayed relatively stable, whereas patients who received photon therapy lost naive T cells and TCR diversity and gained effector/memory populations. The survival association was assessed only in patients who died, and the authors presented better survival with proton therapy as a possibility rather than a demonstrated result. Once the lymphocyte count had reached its nadir, the repertoires of photon-treated patients showed oligoclonal expansion, particularly of CD8+ Temra cells, and this expansion drove the decline in diversity. Across the cohort, an inverse correlation was found between a larger post-nadir drop in TCR diversity and overall survival time among patients who died.

This receptor was identified in an older man with pancreatic cancer. Source: peripheral blood, taken from a patient treated with proton-based radiotherapy. The chain is assembled from TRBV11-2 and TRBJ2-1; 13 middle bases align to TRBD2. The nucleotide sequence reads as follows: TGTGCCAGCAGCCTAGGGACTAGCGGGACCAAGCAGTTCTTC. Translated, it gives CASSLGTSGTKQFF. The CDR3 plus the reference TRBV11-2 and TRBJ2-1 genes for the other parts give the full variable domain: EAGVAQSPRYKIIEKRQSVAFWCNPISGHATLYWYQQILGQGPKLLIQFQNNGVVDDSQLPKDRFSAERLKGVDSTLKIQPAKLEDSAVYLCASSLGTSGTKQFFGPGTRLTVL.